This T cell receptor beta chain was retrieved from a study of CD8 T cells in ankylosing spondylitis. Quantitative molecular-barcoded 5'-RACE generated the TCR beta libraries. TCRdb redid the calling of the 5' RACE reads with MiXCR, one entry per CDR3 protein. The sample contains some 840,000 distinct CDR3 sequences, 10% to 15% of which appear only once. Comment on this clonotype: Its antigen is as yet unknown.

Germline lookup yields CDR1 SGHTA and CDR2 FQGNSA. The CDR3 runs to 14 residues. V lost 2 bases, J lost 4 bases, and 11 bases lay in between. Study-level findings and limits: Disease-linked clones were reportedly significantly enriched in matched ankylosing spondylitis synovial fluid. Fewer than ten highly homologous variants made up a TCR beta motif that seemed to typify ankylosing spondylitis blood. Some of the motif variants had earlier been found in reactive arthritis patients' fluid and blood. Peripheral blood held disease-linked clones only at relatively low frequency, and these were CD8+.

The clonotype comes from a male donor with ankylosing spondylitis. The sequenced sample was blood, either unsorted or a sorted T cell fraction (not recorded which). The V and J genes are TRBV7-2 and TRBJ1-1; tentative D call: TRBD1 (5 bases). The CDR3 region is CASSLNFGGTEAFF. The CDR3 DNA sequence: TGTGCCAGCAGCTTAAATTTCGGGGGCACTGAAGCTTTCTTT.